A single sample is the source of the 6 T cell receptor beta chains below, sequenced in a study of blood T cell repertoires in COVID-19. Here immunoSEQ multiplex PCR was the method, and the copy in TCRdb shows in-frame clones only, minus some. Of approximately 150,000 clones in the sample, around 90% are singletons; the top ten hold less than 5.5%. What was sequenced was peripheral blood. These receptors were collected from a human donor in a cohort sampled during active COVID-19.

In this sample, this clone turned up once. The chain uses TRBV14 and TRBJ1-2, with D perhaps matching TRBD1 (5 bases). The germline CDR1 and CDR2 sequences are SGHDN and FVKESK. The V end lost 2 bases, the J end lost 2 bases, and 15 bases lay between the germline ends. The CDR3 contains 16 residues. The DNA of the CDR3 is TGTGCCAGCAGCCAACCCGGGGGACGGTTAAACTATGGCTACACCTTC. It codes for CASSQPGGRLNYGYTF.

Only a few counts were recorded for this clone. The chain carries TRBV4-1 and TRBJ1-1; D is uncertain. Germline assignment: CDR1 MGHRA and CDR2 YSYEKL. The V and J ends lost 1 base and 5 bases respectively, with 17 bases between them. CDR3 length equals 16 residues. CDR3 nucleotides: TGCGCCAGCAGCCAAGTAACAGCCTCGGTGGTGACTGAAGCTTTCTTT. It translates to CASSQVTASVVTEAFF.

The V and J genes are TRBV7-2 and TRBJ1-6; TRBD1 matches 8 bases. CDR3 length: 15 residues. V shed 5 bases and J 14 bases; nucleotides not matched to a gene: 14. CDR1 is SGHTA, CDR2 FQGNSA, per germline. The CDR3 here is CASSPDRAARLTLHF. DNA of the CDR3: TGTGCCAGCAGCCCGGACAGGGCGGCTCGATTGACCCTCCACTTT.

This chain connects TRBV10-3 to TRBJ1-2, with TRBD1 identical over 9 bases. V lost 5 bases, J lost 7 bases, and 5 bases stayed unmatched. Germline-derived CDR1 and CDR2 are ENHRY and SYGVKD. The CDR3 runs 13 residues. In DNA, the CDR3 is TGTGCCATCAGTCCTCGGACAGGGGCTGGCTACACCTTC. It translates to CAISPRTGAGYTF.

The chain carries TRBV30 and TRBJ2-5; D may be TRBD1 (6 bases). In germline, CDR1 is GTSNPN, CDR2 SVGIG (reference sequence). The V and J ends lost 5 bases and 0 bases respectively, with 16 bases between them. The CDR3 is made up of 15 amino acids. DNA of the CDR3: TGTGCCTGGGGTGGGGGCGGACCCTACCAAGAGACCCAGTACTTC. It yields the protein CAWGGGGPYQETQYF. The full variable domain, its missing parts supplied by reference TRBV30 and TRBJ2-5, is SQTIHQWPATLVQPVGSPLSLECTVEGTSNPNLYWYRQAAGRGLQLLFYSVGIGQISSEVPQNLSASRPQDRQFILSSKKLLLSDSGFYLCAWGGGGPYQETQYFGPGTRLLVL.

This clone showed up just once. CDR3 sequence reads: CASSWGTGTNEKLFF. CDR3 in DNA: TGTGCCAGCAGCTGGGGGACAGGTACTAATGAAAAACTGTTTTTT. V and J are TRBV5-4 and TRBJ1-4; 8 bases match TRBD1. This CDR3 has 15 amino acids. Looked up from germline, CDR1 is SGHNT and CDR2 is YYREEE (reference sequence). V dropped 3 bases and J dropped 2; count of bases not matched to a gene: 3.